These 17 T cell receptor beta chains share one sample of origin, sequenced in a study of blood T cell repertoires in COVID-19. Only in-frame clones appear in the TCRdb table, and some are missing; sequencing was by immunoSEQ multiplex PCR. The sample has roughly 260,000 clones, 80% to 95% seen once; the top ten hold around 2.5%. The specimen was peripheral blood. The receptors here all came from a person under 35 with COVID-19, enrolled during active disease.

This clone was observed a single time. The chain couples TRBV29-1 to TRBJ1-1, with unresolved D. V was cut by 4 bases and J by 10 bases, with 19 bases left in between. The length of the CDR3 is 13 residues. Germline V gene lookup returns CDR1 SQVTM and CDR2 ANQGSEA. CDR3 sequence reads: CSVVRGLTGRAFF. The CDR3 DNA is TGCAGCGTTGTACGTGGACTAACTGGGAGAGCTTTCTTT.

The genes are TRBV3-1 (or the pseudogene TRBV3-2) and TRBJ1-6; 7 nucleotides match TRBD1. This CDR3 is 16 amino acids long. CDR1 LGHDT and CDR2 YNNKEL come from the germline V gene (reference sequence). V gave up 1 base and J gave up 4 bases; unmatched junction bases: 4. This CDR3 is CASSQVAGGYNSPLHF. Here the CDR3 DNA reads TGTGCCAGCAGCCAAGTCGCAGGGGGTTATAATTCACCCCTCCACTTT.

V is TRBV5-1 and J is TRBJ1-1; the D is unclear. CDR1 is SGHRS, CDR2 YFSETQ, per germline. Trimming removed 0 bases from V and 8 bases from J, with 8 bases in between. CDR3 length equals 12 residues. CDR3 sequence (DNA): TGCGCCAGCAGCTTGGGGCAGGCAGAAGCTTTCTTT. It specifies CASSLGQAEAFF. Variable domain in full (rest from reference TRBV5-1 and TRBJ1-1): KAGVTQTPRYLIKTRGQQVTLSCSPISGHRSVSWYQQTPGQGLQFLFEYFSETQRNKGNFPGRFSGRQFSNSRSEMNVSTLELGDSALYLCASSLGQAEAFFGQGTRLTVV.

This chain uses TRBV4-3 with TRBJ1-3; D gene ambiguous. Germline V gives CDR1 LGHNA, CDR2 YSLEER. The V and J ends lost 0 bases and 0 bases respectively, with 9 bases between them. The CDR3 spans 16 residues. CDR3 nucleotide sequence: TGCGCCAGCAGCCAAGACGTAGGACTCTCTGGAAACACCATATATTTT. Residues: CASSQDVGLSGNTIYF.

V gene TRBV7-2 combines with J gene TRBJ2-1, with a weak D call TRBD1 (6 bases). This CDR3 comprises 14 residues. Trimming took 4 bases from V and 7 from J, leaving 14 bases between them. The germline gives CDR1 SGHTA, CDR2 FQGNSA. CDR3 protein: CASSSKKQGNEQFF. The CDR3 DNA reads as TGTGCCAGCAGCTCCAAAAAACAGGGTAATGAGCAGTTCTTC.

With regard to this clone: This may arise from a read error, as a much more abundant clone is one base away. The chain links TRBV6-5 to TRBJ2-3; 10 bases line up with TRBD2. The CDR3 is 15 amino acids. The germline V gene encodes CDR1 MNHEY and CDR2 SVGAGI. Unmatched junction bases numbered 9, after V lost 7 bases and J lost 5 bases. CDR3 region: CASTLAGGSVDTQYF. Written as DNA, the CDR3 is TGTGCCAGCACCTTAGCGGGAGGATCCGTAGATACGCAGTATTTT.

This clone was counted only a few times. The CDR3 nucleotides read TGTGCCAGTAAGGAGGGAATCGCCTATAATTCACCCCTCCACTTT. Protein sequence: CASKEGIAYNSPLHF. The genes are TRBV19 and TRBJ1-6; D not certain. This CDR3 spans 15 amino acids. Germline V lookup: CDR1 LNHDA, CDR2 SQIVND (reference sequence). Trimming removed 7 bases from V and 2 bases from J, with 12 bases in between.

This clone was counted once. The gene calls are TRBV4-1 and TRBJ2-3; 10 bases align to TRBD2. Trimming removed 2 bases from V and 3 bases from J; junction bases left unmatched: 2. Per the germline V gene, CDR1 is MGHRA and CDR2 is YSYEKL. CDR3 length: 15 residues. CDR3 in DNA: TGCGCCAGCAGCCAACTAGCGGGAGTAACAGATACGCAGTATTTT. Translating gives CASSQLAGVTDTQYF.

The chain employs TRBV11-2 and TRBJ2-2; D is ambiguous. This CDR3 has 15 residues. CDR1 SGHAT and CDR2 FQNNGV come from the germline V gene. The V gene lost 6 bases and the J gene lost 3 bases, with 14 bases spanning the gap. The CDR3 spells CASSLFAADTGELFF. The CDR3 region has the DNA TGTGCCAGCAGTTTATTCGCGGCGGACACCGGGGAGCTGTTTTTT.

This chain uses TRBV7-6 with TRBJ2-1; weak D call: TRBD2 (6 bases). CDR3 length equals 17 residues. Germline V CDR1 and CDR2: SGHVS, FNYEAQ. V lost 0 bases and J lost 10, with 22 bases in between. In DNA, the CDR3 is TGTGCCAGCAGCTTAGCGTTAGGTGGGAGGCTAGCGCAGGAGCAGTTCTTC. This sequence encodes CASSLALGGRLAQEQFF. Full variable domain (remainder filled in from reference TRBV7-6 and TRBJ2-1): GAGVSQSPRYKVTKRGQDVALRCDPISGHVSLYWYRQALGQGPEFLTYFNYEAQQDKSGLPNDRFSAERPEGSISTLTIQRTEQRDSAMYRCASSLALGGRLAQEQFFGPGTRLTVL.

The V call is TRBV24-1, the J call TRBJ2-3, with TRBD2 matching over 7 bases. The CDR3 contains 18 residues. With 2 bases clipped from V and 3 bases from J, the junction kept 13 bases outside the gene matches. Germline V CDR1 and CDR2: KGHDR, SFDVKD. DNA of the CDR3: TGTGCCACCAGTGATTGGCGGGAGACGGGTTCGTGGACAGATACGCAGTATTTT. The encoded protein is CATSDWRETGSWTDTQYF.

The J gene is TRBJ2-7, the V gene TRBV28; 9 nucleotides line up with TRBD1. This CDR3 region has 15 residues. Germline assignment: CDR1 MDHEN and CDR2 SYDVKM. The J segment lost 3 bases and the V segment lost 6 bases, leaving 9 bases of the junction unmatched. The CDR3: CASSFPGTGIYEQYF. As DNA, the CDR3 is TGTGCCAGCAGCTTCCCCGGGACAGGGATCTACGAGCAGTACTTC.

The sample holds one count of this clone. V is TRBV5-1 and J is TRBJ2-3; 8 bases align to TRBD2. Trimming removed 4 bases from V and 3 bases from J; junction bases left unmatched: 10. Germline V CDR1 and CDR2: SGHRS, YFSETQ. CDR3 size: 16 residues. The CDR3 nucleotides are TGCGCCAGCAGCCCGAACGGGAGGGCGGGGACAGATACGCAGTATTTT. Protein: CASSPNGRAGTDTQYF.

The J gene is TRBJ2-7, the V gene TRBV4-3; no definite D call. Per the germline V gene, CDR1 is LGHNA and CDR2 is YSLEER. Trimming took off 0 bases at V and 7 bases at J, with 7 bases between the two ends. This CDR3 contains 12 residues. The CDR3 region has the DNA TGCGCCAGCAGCCAAGACCCCCAGGAGCAGTACTTC. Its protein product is CASSQDPQEQYF.

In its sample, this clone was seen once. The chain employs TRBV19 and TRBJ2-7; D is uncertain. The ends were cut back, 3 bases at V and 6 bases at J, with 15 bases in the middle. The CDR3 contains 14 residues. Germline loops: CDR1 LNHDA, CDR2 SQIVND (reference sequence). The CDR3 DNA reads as TGTGCCAGTAGTATGAGACTGACTGCTCTCGAGCAGTACTTC. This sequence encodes CASSMRLTALEQYF.

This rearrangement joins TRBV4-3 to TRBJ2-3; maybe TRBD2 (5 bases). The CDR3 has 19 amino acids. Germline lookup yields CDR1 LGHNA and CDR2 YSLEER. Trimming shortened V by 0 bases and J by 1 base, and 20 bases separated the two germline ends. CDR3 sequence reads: CASSQEDFQRRGGTDTQYF. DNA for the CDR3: TGCGCCAGCAGCCAAGAAGATTTTCAGCGGCGAGGAGGCACAGATACGCAGTATTTT.

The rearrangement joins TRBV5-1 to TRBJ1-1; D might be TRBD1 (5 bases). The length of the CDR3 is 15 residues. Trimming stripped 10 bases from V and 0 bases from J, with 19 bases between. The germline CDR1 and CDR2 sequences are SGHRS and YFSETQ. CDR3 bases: TGCGCCTCCCGAGGATGGATGGACATGAACACTGAAGCTTTCTTT. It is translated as CASRGWMDMNTEAFF.